The 3 T cell receptor beta chains in this list originate from one sample, sequenced in a study of cytomegalovirus exposure and HLA in healthy donors. The PCR made use of 60 Vbeta and 13 Jbeta primers. TCRdb's table, derived via immunoSEQ multiplex PCR, lists solely in-frame clones and lacks some. The profile shows 150,000 or so clones, about 80% of them singletons. Sequencing input: PBMCs. The source of these receptors is a man aged 40-49 years in good health and CMV-seropositive.

This chain links TRBV9 with TRBJ2-1; 7 positions match TRBD2. The CDR3 spans 16 residues. V trimming: 0 bases; J trimming: 5 bases; junction bases outside the gene matches: 8. The germline V gene has CDR1 SGDLS and CDR2 YYNGEE. DNA of the CDR3: TGTGCCAGCAGCGTAGCTCCGCAGGGAGGGGACAATGAGCAGTTCTTC. Translating gives CASSVAPQGGDNEQFF.

DNA for the CDR3: TGCGCCAGCAGCTTGGGGCGCGGAGGGCCCAATGAGCAGTTCTTC. This sequence encodes CASSLGRGGPNEQFF. The V and J genes are TRBV5-1 and TRBJ2-1, with D maybe TRBD2 (6 bases). This CDR3 is built from 15 residues. Germline CDR1 is SGHRS and CDR2 is YFSETQ. Trimming cost V 0 bases and J 6 bases, with 13 bases left between them.

This chain connects TRBV7-9 to TRBJ2-5; TRBD2 matches 8 bases. CDR1 is SEHNR and CDR2 is FQNEAQ in the germline V gene (reference sequence). This CDR3 comprises 14 residues. The V and J ends lost 5 bases and 5 bases, in that order; junction bases with no gene match: 7. CDR3 region: CASSPGGVRETQYF. DNA for the CDR3: TGTGCCAGCAGCCCCGGGGGGGTCAGGGAGACCCAGTACTTC.